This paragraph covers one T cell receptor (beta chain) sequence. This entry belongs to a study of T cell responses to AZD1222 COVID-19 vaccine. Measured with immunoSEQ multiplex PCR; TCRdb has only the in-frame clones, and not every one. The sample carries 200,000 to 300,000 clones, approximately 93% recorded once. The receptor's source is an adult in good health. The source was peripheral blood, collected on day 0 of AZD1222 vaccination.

CDR3 loop: CASSDTGTGEEQYF. In DNA form, the CDR3 reads TGCGCCAGCAGTGACACCGGGACAGGGGAAGAGCAGTACTTC. The chain joins TRBV10-1 to TRBJ2-7; 10 bases are a match to TRBD1. The CDR3 is 14 amino acids. Per the germline V gene, CDR1 is WNHNN and CDR2 is SYGVQD (reference sequence). V dropped 3 bases and J dropped 7; count of bases not matched to a gene: 6.